This T cell receptor (beta chain) emerged from a study of T cells in women clearing cervical HPV infection (dated by TCRdb to 2016 to 2019). As for the study more broadly: Cases were approximately 25 women with histologically confirmed HPV16-related CIN3 or worse, including a couple of invasive cancers. In the parent cohort, approximately 9,900 women aged 18 or older were enrolled in Guanacaste, Costa Rica, during about 1992 to 1994 and then followed for roughly seven years. This exploratory proof-of-principle case-control study, nested within the Guanacaste HPV Natural History Study in Costa Rica, compared TCR repertoires among women with different cervical HPV16 outcomes. Since HLA typing was available for only a few women, HLA type could not be ruled out as a confounder. Blood from cases was collected at the visit at which the lesion was first identified, whereas blood from controls was collected once infection was no longer detected. For cases, a median interval of about 150 days, with an interquartile range of roughly 85 to 220 days, was observed between lesion detection and blood sampling. A median age of approximately 32 years was observed in cases versus roughly 38 in controls, and no significant differences in baseline characteristics were found. The controls were 25 or so women whose single incident HPV16 infection cleared within 12 months with no development of precancer or cancer. Cases and controls were matched on age within five years and on year of sample collection. Five blinded duplicates per group were added as quality controls, giving around 60 samples: around 50 participants and ten or so replicates.

Using the immunoSEQ assay, multiplex PCR amplified TCR beta CDR3 regions from an average of 1200 ng of genomic DNA per sample. The assay corrected primer bias using a complete synthetic TCR repertoire to establish an amplification baseline. Amplicons were sequenced on the Illumina platform. The original pipeline was this. Sequence errors were corrected by clustering with frequency ratios and a modified nearest-neighbor algorithm, and the sequences were then analyzed in the immunoSEQ Analyzer using IMGT gene definitions. At each rarefaction depth, TCR richness and evenness were averaged across 20 rarefaction repeats, and samples with fewer sequences than that depth were excluded. Wilcoxon rank sum tests with FDR correction were used to compare V, D and J gene relative abundances between the groups. In the blinded duplicates, the intraclass correlation was roughly 96% for TCR richness and averaged about 76% across around 70 gene segments. As stored in TCRdb, this immuneACCESS dataset retains in-frame rearrangements with V and J assigned. A fraction of the clones does not appear; measured against another copy, unresolved V genes explain less than half of the discrepancy, and the remainder lacks a known reason. That table furnishes V, J and clone size, whereas the DNA furnished D and trimming. This sample's table lists approximately 18,000 clones. The ten largest account for roughly 3% of the sample.

As for this clone: Its recognized antigen is unknown. The read ends 3 residues before the CDR3 terminus; that terminus is restored from the germline J gene.

CDR1 is given as MNHNS and CDR2 as SASEGT, both from the germline V gene. V trim: 1 base; J trim: 0 bases; unmatched bases: 5. Measured from the cysteine to the phenylalanine, the CDR3 is 16 residues long. Shown are 39 bases from within the CDR3, in frame from base 1. Overall results and qualifications from the work: Whether associations preceded infection or resulted from infection could not be shown with the cross-sectional design, and effector/memory subsets and HPV-specific T cells were not isolated. Random forest classifiers that combined richness and V gene abundances separated cases from controls with an estimated AUC of less than 0.85. TCR repertoire richness was significantly higher in CIN3+ cases than in controls across sequencing depths, while evenness did not differ. Lower TRBV6-7 relative abundance was observed in cases than in controls (approximately 0.1% versus 0.17%; Bonferroni P = 0.0008). Because T-cell numbers per sample were unknown, differences in richness could reflect varying T-cell content rather than repertoire biology.

Every participant had a single incident cervical HPV16 infection, and women with prevalent HPV16 infections were excluded. Cervical HPV DNA was detected by MY09/MY11 PCR, and genotyping was performed by dot-blot hybridization. Roughly 15 mL of heparinized blood was centrifuged, after which the buffy coat was aliquoted, frozen at -30 degrees C, and then stored at -80 degrees C. Genomic DNA was extracted from buffy coat specimens using QIAGEN kits. The sequence came from a woman aged 18 to 75 with a cervical HPV16 infection that either progressed to CIN3+ or cleared (not recorded which). The chain employs TRBV6-1 and TRBJ2-5; the junction holds 7 bases that match TRBD1. The sample was blood buffy coat. The covered CDR3 bases are TGTGCCAGCAGTGAAGGATTGGGACAGTACCAAGAGACC. Its coded protein is CASSEGLGQYQET. The full CDR3 protein reads CASSEGLGQYQETQYF.